This TCR beta chain was retrieved from a study of OX40 agonist ivuxolimab in advanced cancers. Germline V lookup: CDR1 SGHTA, CDR2 FQGNSA. The CDR3 consists of 12 residues. V was shortened by 8 bases and J by 5 bases, with 11 bases between the two germline ends. The table lists this clone with a few counts. Its matching antigen is unknown. Assay: immunoSEQ multiplex PCR; the TCRdb copy retains only in-frame clones and omits some. The data hold about 76,000 clones, with roughly 85% observed a single time. Study-level findings and limits: Relative to CD4+, CD8+ T cells held more expanded clones on average.

The sequence was obtained from an adult with an advanced solid tumor such as melanoma, head and neck, liver or kidney cancer. Here the sequenced sample was CD4+ or CD8+ T cells sorted from blood, taken in a trial of the OX40 agonist ivuxolimab. V and J are TRBV7-2 and TRBJ2-3; D possibly corresponds to TRBD2 (5 bases). The CDR3 DNA reads as TGTGCCAGCCGGGGAACTGGAGATACGCAGTATTTT. Its translation: CASRGTGDTQYF. The full variable domain, with the rest looked up from reference TRBV7-2 and TRBJ2-3, is GAGVSQSPSNKVTEKGKDVELRCDPISGHTALYWYRQSLGQGLEFLIYFQGNSAPDKSGLPSDRFSAERTGGSVSTLTIQRTQQEDSAVYLCASRGTGDTQYFGPGTRLTVL.